One and the same sample provided the 14 T cell receptor beta chains below, sequenced in a study of T cells in women clearing cervical HPV infection. Some clones are missing from TCRdb's copy, which holds only in-frame ones; the method was immunoSEQ multiplex PCR. The sample data list tens of thousands of clones. The sample taken for sequencing was blood buffy coat. These receptors were obtained from a woman between 18 and 70 years old with a cervical HPV16 infection that either progressed to CIN3+ or cleared (not recorded which).

As concerns this clone: The sequence runs out 3 residues before the end of the CDR3; the remainder is reconstructed from the germline J gene. The V call is TRBV7-3, the J call TRBJ1-4; the match to TRBD1 covers 8 bases. Germline CDR1 and CDR2: SGHTA and FQGTGA. This CDR3 region has 14 residues. The CDR3 protein is CASSLGTGNSPLFF. CDR3 DNA, as far as it was read: TGTGCCAGCAGCTTAGGGACAGGCAATTCACCA.

In regard to this clone: Read data end 3 residues before the CDR3 end; the end is taken from the germline J gene. The J gene is TRBJ1-4, the V gene TRBV12-3 or TRBV12-4; TRBD1 aligns across 9 bases. There are 14 residues in the CDR3. The junction had 5 bases not matched to a gene; V was cut back by 8 bases and J by 4 bases. CDR3 sequence reads: CASWRGQGNEKLFF. The sequenced part of the CDR3 DNA is TGTGCCAGCTGGCGGGGACAGGGTAATGAAAAA.

On this clone itself: The read finishes 3 residues shy of the CDR3 end, and the germline J gene is used to complete it. The rearrangement links TRBV29-1 to TRBJ2-3; unclear D gene. This CDR3 contains 13 residues. V was cut by 4 bases and J by 1 base, with 9 bases left in between. Germline values: CDR1 SQVTM, CDR2 ANQGSEA. CDR3 bases read: TGCAGCGTTGGCGGCACCCGCACAGATACG. This encodes CSVGGTRTDT. From start to end, the CDR3 is CSVGGTRTDTQYF.

Concerning this clone itself: The read ends 3 residues early relative to the CDR3; the germline J gene fills the gap. V gene TRBV5-1 combines with J gene TRBJ2-5; D possibly corresponds to TRBD1 (5 bases). Trimming took 0 bases from V and 4 from J, leaving 10 bases between them. This CDR3 comprises 14 residues. Germline loops: CDR1 SGHRS, CDR2 YFSETQ. Partial CDR3 DNA: TGCGCCAGCAGCTTGGGTGTGACAGCAGAGACC. Encoded protein: CASSLGVTAET. The CDR3 reads in full as CASSLGVTAETQYF.

For this clone: From the germline J gene comes the end of the CDR3, since the read stops 3 residues before it. The V and J genes are TRBV6-2 or TRBV6-3 and TRBJ2-3; 11 nucleotides agree with TRBD2. This CDR3 contains 16 residues. The germline CDR1 and CDR2 sequences are MNHEY and SVGEGT. V dropped 4 bases and J dropped 1; count of bases not matched to a gene: 4. The CDR3 bases that were read are TGTGCCAGCAGTTTGACACTAGCGGGGGGCACAGATACG. Translation gives CASSLTLAGGTDT. The CDR3 in its entirety is CASSLTLAGGTDTQYF.

Incomplete CDR3 DNA: TGTGCCAGCAGGCTGAACCGGGACAGGGATTCACCA. Its translation is CASRLNRDRDSP. The full CDR3 sequence reads CASRLNRDRDSPLFF. The V and J genes are TRBV2 and TRBJ1-4, with 9 nucleotides matching TRBD1. The read is 3 residues too short to cover the CDR3 end, so that end is filled in from the germline J gene. CDR1 and CDR2 (germline): SNHLY, FYNNEI. The CDR3 is 15 amino acids.

Worth noting for this clone: The DNA ends 3 residues before the CDR3 does, and the rest of the CDR3 is filled in from the germline J gene. The chain links TRBV28 to TRBJ2-5; the match to TRBD1 covers 7 bases. The CDR3 contains 15 residues. After removal of 8 bases from V and 2 bases from J, the junction contained 11 bases not matched to a gene. Germline-derived CDR1 and CDR2 are MDHEN and SYDVKM. The CDR3 here is CASEGAGGSQETQYF. CDR3 DNA (partial): TGTGCCAGCGAGGGGGCGGGCGGGTCGCAAGAGACC.

Points on this clone: Read data end 3 residues before the CDR3 end; the end is taken from the germline J gene. This chain links TRBV7-9 with TRBJ2-3; tentatively, D is TRBD1 (5 bases). Per germline, CDR1 SEHNR and CDR2 FQNEAQ (reference sequence). V gave up 5 bases and J gave up 2 bases, with 8 bases separating them. The CDR3 length is 13 residues. CDR3 protein: CASSPGHTDTQYF. The sequenced CDR3 bases are TGTGCCAGCAGCCCCGGACACACAGATACG.

A note on this clone: The observed sequence ends 3 residues before the CDR3 terminus, with the missing tail filled in from the germline J gene. This chain links TRBV28 with TRBJ1-6, with D unresolved. The germline CDR1 and CDR2 sequences are MDHEN and SYDVKM. The CDR3 has 17 amino acids. Trimming cost V 8 bases and J 5 bases, with 22 bases left between them. CDR3 bases read: TGTGCCAGCCGAGGAAGTTCCCCCGGACTTCATAATTCACCC. Translated, it gives CASRGSSPGLHNSP. In full, the CDR3 is CASRGSSPGLHNSPLHF. Drawing the rest from reference TRBV28 and TRBJ1-6, the complete variable domain is DVKVTQSSRYLVKRTGEKVFLECVQDMDHENMFWYRQDPGLGLRLIYFSYDVKMKEKGDIPEGYSVSREKKERFSLILESASTNQTSMYLCASRGSSPGLHNSPLHFGNGTRLTVT.

Remarks on this clone: The read falls 3 residues short of the CDR3 end, and the missing part is taken from the germline J gene. The chain employs TRBV28 and TRBJ2-3, with 7 bases aligning to TRBD2. Germline V gives CDR1 MDHEN, CDR2 SYDVKM. This CDR3 spans 11 amino acids. The part of the CDR3 DNA that was read is TGTGCCAGCAGTTTTGGACTAGCG. Protein: CASSFGLA. The entire CDR3 protein is CASSFGLAQYF.

Remarks on this clone: The read terminates 3 residues before the CDR3 end, so the remaining end is supplied by the germline J gene. The chain combines TRBV5-1 with TRBJ2-3; D is possibly TRBD2 (5 bases). The CDR3 length is 17 residues. Germline V gene data show CDR1 as SGHRS and CDR2 as YFSETQ. The sequenced part of the CDR3 DNA is TGCGCCAGCAGCTTTTCTTCGGGGAGAGGATCGCAAGAGACG. It specifies CASSFSSGRGSQET. The full CDR3 reads CASSFSSGRGSQETQYF.

Regarding this clone: The CDR3 is cut off 3 residues early in the read; its end comes from the germline J gene. The chain employs TRBV19 and TRBJ1-2, with 9 bases lining up with TRBD1. The CDR3 has 14 residues. CDR1 LNHDA and CDR2 SQIVND come from the germline V gene (reference sequence). CDR3 protein: CASSMGQGDYDYTF. The part of the CDR3 DNA that was read is TGTGCCAGTAGTATGGGACAGGGAGACTACGAC.

On this clone: The read comes to an end 3 residues before the CDR3 does, leaving the germline J gene to fill in the end. This chain connects TRBV7-7 to TRBJ2-3, with D perhaps matching TRBD1 (6 bases). CDR1 and CDR2 from the germline V gene are SSHAT and FNYEAQ (reference sequence). The germline V and J ends were trimmed by 5 bases and 8 bases, with 17 bases remaining between them. CDR3 size: 14 residues. The CDR3 reads CASSLSSGHATQYF. CDR3 DNA (partial): TGTGCCAGCAGCCTCTCCTCGGGACACGCTACG.

As for this clone: The CDR3 is cut off 3 residues early in the read; its end comes from the germline J gene. J is TRBJ1-1 and V is TRBV19; D not resolved. Trimming left V 3 bases short and J 1 base short, with 9 bases between. The V gene's germline CDR1 is LNHDA and CDR2 SQIVND (reference sequence). The CDR3 covers 14 residues. This CDR3 reads CASSIRGGNTEAFF. The DNA read from the CDR3 is TGTGCCAGTAGTATTCGGGGAGGGAACACTGAA.